This T cell receptor beta chain was recovered during a study of T cell responses to AZD1222 COVID-19 vaccine (dated by TCRdb to the early 2020s). A note on the overall study: AZD1222 recipients with second doses at about 4 weeks or about 12 weeks were pooled, because spike-specific TCR depth and breadth did not differ between schedules. Trial participants were enrolled by age into 18-55, 56-69 and 70-plus year subgroups, with approximately 160, 26 and 62 TCR-sequenced participants respectively. TCR sequencing was performed for 230 to 250 trial participants, of whom some 200 were given two doses of AZD1222 and roughly 25 were given two doses of MenACWY control vaccine.

This sample's time point label indicates: baseline before first vaccination. Samples from vaccinated people were obtained from the UK trials COV001 and COV002, which included a single-blind randomized controlled phase 2/3 trial of AZD1222 (ChAdOx1 nCoV-19) in healthy adults. For TCRbeta chain sequencing, PBMC samples from trial participants were taken at day 0 and at day 28 after the second dose. Here is what the overall study found, with its caveats: In the small 56-69-year group, the increase in depth fell short of significance, most likely because of low power. Conclusions about previously exposed vaccinees were limited because only six or seven AZD1222 recipients were SARS-CoV-2 seropositive at baseline. Vaccine-associated CD4 TCRs spanned the whole spike protein, with dominant responses in regions 160-218 and 743-854. Because no samples from the day 14 peak response were available, repertoires could be characterized only after the peak T cell response. Most participants were white British and females outnumbered males, and the authors suggested that clonal diversity may have been underestimated. Nearly half of unique spike-specific TCRs reportedly recognized epitopes outside regions mutated in the B.1.351 and B.1.1.7 variants. A significant rise in spike-specific TCR breadth and depth was observed after two AZD1222 doses relative to day 0 and relative to MenACWY recipients.

Comment on this clone: Its antigen target is currently unknown. No quality values exist for individual bases; no much larger clone is one base distant.

Trimming at the junction amounts to 6 bases on V and 0 bases on J, and the germline ends lie 8 bases apart. Taken from cysteine to phenylalanine, the CDR3 has 14 residues. The sequence is cut down to CDR3 DNA, 42 bases in frame from base 1. From the germline V gene (reference sequence), CDR1 is SEHNR and CDR2 is FQNEAQ. The CDR3 regions of human TCRbeta chains were subjected to immunosequencing. The authors processed their data as follows. TCRs in the repertoires were compared against a reference library of SARS-CoV-2-specific TCRs that had been generated with the MIRA antigen-specificity platform. Breadth was defined as the fraction of unique TCRs that were SARS-CoV-2-associated, and depth was defined as the fraction of total T cells that were SARS-CoV-2-associated. Using the MIRA data, each spike-specific TCR was mapped to the spike region that the TCR reacts to and placed in a CD4 or CD8 class. Log10-transformed breadth and depth values were compared by one-way ANOVA with Sidak's multiple comparisons tests. TCRdb limited this immuneACCESS table to in-frame rearrangements with V and J called. A share of clones is missing; checked studies link under half to unresolved V genes, and the rest is unexplained. V and J calls plus clone size are reproduced from that table; the DNA served to infer D and trimming. The sample yields about 110,000 clones; 70% to 90% were counted once. Together, the top ten hold 3.2% of the sample.

The chain links TRBV7-9 with TRBJ1-4; there is no confident call for the D gene. This TCR was recovered from an adult in good health. The starting material was peripheral blood, obtained on day 0 of AZD1222 vaccination. The sequenced DNA: TGTGCCAGCAGTCCCTTTGCAACTAATGAAAAACTGTTTTTT. It translates as CASSPFATNEKLFF. The CDR3 plus the reference TRBV7-9 and TRBJ1-4 genes for the other parts give the full variable domain: DTGVSQNPRHKITKRGQNVTFRCDPISEHNRLYWYRQTLGQGPEFLTYFQNEAQLEKSRLLSDRFSAERPKGSFSTLEIQRTEQGDSAMYLCASSPFATNEKLFFGSGTQLSVL.